The rows below give T cell receptor beta chains drawn from one sample of a study of T cell repertoires in cytomegalovirus infection. TCRdb reprocessed the reads with MiXCR, giving one entry per CDR3 protein. The sample has approximately 140,000 distinct CDR3 sequences; about 6% are singletons. Source material: PBMCs. The receptors shown here come from a human donor in good health (CMV status not recorded). Some clones in this sample may be carry-over from other donors' samples. Both conserved end residues are part of each CDR3. The order of the fields is V gene, D gene, clone size, J gene, CDR3 protein, CDR3 DNA. The D gene is left open where the match is weak. Clone size appears in some rows only: once, few, many, or a class for an expanded clone.

TRBV10-3	TRBD2	many	TRBJ2-1	CAISESLAGVYNEQFF	TGTGCCATCAGTGAGTCTTTAGCGGGGGTGTACAATGAGCAGTTCTTC
TRBV5-1	TRBD1	.	TRBJ1-1	CASSLRTGAEAFF	TGCGCCAGCAGCTTACGGACAGGGGCTGAAGCTTTCTTT
TRBV7-6	.	few	TRBJ2-1	CASSPREDRAYNEQFF	TGTGCCAGCAGCCCACGGGAGGACAGAGCCTACAATGAGCAGTTCTTC
TRBV7-9	TRBD2	many	TRBJ2-1	CASNLDLAGGLSSYNEQFF	TGTGCCAGCAACTTAGATCTAGCGGGGGGCCTTAGCTCCTACAATGAGCAGTTCTTC
TRBV20-1	TRBD1	.	TRBJ1-6	CSALPGGIVYNSPLHF	TGCAGTGCCCTCCCAGGGGGTATCGTCTATAATTCACCCCTCCACTTT
TRBV20-1	TRBD1	.	TRBJ2-1	CSARTGTGYNEQFF	TGCAGTGCTAGAACCGGGACAGGGTACAATGAGCAGTTCTTC
TRBV29-1	TRBD2	many	TRBJ2-1	CSVEVAGGLFSYNEQFF	TGCAGCGTTGAGGTAGCGGGGGGACTCTTCTCCTACAATGAGCAGTTCTTC
TRBV7-6	.	many	TRBJ2-3	CASSSQGTDTQYF	TGTGCCAGCAGCTCCCAGGGAACAGATACGCAGTATTTT
TRBV5-4	TRBD2	.	TRBJ2-1	CASSPMSLAGYNEQFF	TGTGCCAGCAGCCCTATGTCCCTAGCGGGATACAATGAGCAGTTCTTC
TRBV7-6	TRBD2	many	TRBJ2-1	CASSLRSSGFPPEEQFF	TGTGCCAGCAGCTTACGATCTAGCGGGTTCCCCCCGGAGGAGCAGTTCTTC
TRBV5-1	TRBD1	.	TRBJ1-1	CASSSGQGLGTEAFF	TGCGCCAGCAGCTCCGGACAGGGTTTGGGCACTGAAGCTTTCTTT
TRBV28	TRBD2	many	TRBJ2-3	CASDHQRGGDTDTQYF	TGTGCCAGCGACCACCAGCGGGGGGGCGACACAGATACGCAGTATTTT
TRBV20-1	.	many	TRBJ2-1	CSAGTYNEQFF	TGCAGTGCTGGAACCTACAATGAGCAGTTCTTC
TRBV20-1	.	.	TRBJ2-1	CSASTYTASYNEQFF	TGCAGTGCTAGCACCTATACGGCTTCCTACAATGAGCAGTTCTTC
TRBV29-1	TRBD2	many	TRBJ2-7	CSVLRGDEQYF	TGCAGCGTTCTACGGGGGGACGAGCAGTACTTC
TRBV4-3	.	many	TRBJ2-1	CASSQAAGSYNEQFF	TGCGCCAGCAGCCAAGCAGCGGGCTCCTACAATGAGCAGTTCTTC
TRBV7-2	TRBD2	many	TRBJ2-3	CASSLGGGYSTDTQYF	TGTGCCAGCAGTCTGGGGGGGGGTTATAGCACAGATACGCAGTATTTT
TRBV28	.	many	TRBJ1-2	CASSLMGLGYGYTF	TGTGCCAGCAGTTTGATGGGGCTGGGCTATGGCTACACCTTC
TRBV5-6	.	.	TRBJ2-2	CASSPSFRGNTGELFF	TGTGCCAGCAGCCCATCATTCCGGGGAAACACCGGGGAGCTGTTTTTT